This is a list of T cell receptor beta chains from one sample in a study of CD8+CD57+ T cells in acquired aplastic anemia. TCRdb reprocessed the reads with MiXCR, giving one entry per CDR3 protein. The repertoire consists of some 170,000 distinct CDR3 sequences, with roughly 65% occurring once and the leading ten covering approximately 46%. The source material was sorted CD4+, CD8+, or CD8+CD57+ T cells (not recorded which) from PBMCs. The receptor set was obtained from a human donor with aplastic anemia. The CDR3 runs from the conserved cysteine through the conserved F or W. The D gene is left open where the match is weak. A row's size may be missing; if present it is once, few, many or a size class.

V	D	size	J	CDR3	DNA
TRBV5-6	.	many	TRBJ1-3	CASSLWGGNTIYF	TGTGCCAGCAGCTTGTGGGGTGGAAACACCATATATTTT
TRBV24-1	.	once	TRBJ1-2	CATSDLLTSPREGYTF	TGTGCCACCAGTGATTTGCTGACCTCACCCAGGGAGGGCTACACCTTC
TRBV9	.	many	TRBJ2-1	CASSGREGTHNEQFF	TGTGCCAGCAGCGGCAGGGAAGGCACACACAATGAGCAGTTCTTC
TRBV7-3	TRBD2	few	TRBJ2-1	CASSLGGRSGTGQFF	TGTGCCAGCAGCTTAGGCGGGAGGTCCGGTACCGGGCAGTTCTTC
TRBV20-1	TRBD2	once	TRBJ2-7	CSARVLAGGEQYF	TGCAGTGCTAGAGTCCTAGCGGGGGGCGAGCAGTACTTC
TRBV5-6	.	.	TRBJ2-7	CASRIGQNYKQYF	TGTGCCAGCAGAATCGGACAGAACTACAAGCAGTACTTC
TRBV2	TRBD1	.	TRBJ2-7	CAYHRGRVTYEQYF	TGTGCTTATCACAGGGGGCGAGTAACGTACGAGCAGTACTTC
TRBV2	.	.	TRBJ2-5	CASNTQGGRETQYF	TGTGCCAGCAATACCCAGGGGGGACGGGAGACCCAGTACTTC
TRBV3-1	TRBD2	few	TRBJ2-1	CASSQSRTSGNEQFF	TGTGCCAGCAGCCAATCCCGGACTAGCGGAAATGAGCAGTTCTTC
TRBV6-1	.	many	TRBJ1-1	CASSYYPGPRKGRAFF	TGTGCCAGCAGTTATTATCCGGGACCAAGAAAAGGACGAGCTTTCTTT
TRBV19	.	.	TRBJ1-2	CASSIPPFQNPRSWGYTF	TGTGCCAGTAGTATCCCTCCCTTCCAGAACCCGAGGAGCTGGGGCTACACCTTC
TRBV20-1	.	.	TRBJ2-3	CSAGRGSTDTQYF	TGCAGTGCGGGGAGAGGGAGCACAGATACGCAGTATTTT
TRBV6-5	.	.	TRBJ1-4	CASSYGAGPTNEKLFF	TGTGCCAGCAGTTACGGGGCGGGCCCAACTAATGAAAAACTGTTTTTT
TRBV5-1	.	few	TRBJ2-7	CASSLGVDRSYEQYF	TGCGCCAGCAGCTTGGGGGTAGACAGGTCCTACGAGCAGTACTTC
TRBV19	TRBD1	once	TRBJ1-1	CASSIWRQGPGEAFF	TGTGCCAGTAGTATTTGGAGACAGGGGCCGGGGGAAGCTTTCTTT
TRBV5-1	.	.	TRBJ1-1	CASGLGTEAFF	TGCGCCAGCGGGTTGGGAACTGAAGCTTTCTTT
TRBV9	.	.	TRBJ2-5	CASSRPQQGTQYF	TGTGCCAGCAGCCGTCCCCAGCAAGGGACCCAGTACTTC
TRBV5-5	TRBD1	.	TRBJ2-3	CASSLGQGSTTDTQYF	TGTGCCAGCAGCCTGGGACAGGGGTCCACCACAGATACGCAGTATTTT
TRBV11-1	.	.	TRBJ2-7	CASSLGRSGPYEQYF	TGTGCCAGCAGCTTAGGACGGTCAGGCCCCTACGAGCAGTACTTC
TRBV7-2	.	.	TRBJ1-2	CASSVGAGYTF	TGTGCCAGCAGTGTCGGGGCTGGCTACACCTTC
TRBV20-1	.	.	TRBJ2-7	CSARVSSTEQYF	TGCAGTGCTAGAGTTTCCAGTACCGAGCAGTACTTC
TRBV5-6	.	.	TRBJ1-2	CASSLGPAGYTF	TGTGCCAGCAGCTTGGGCCCTGCAGGCTACACCTTC
TRBV10-3	.	.	TRBJ2-7	CAITDGANSYEQYF	TGTGCCATCACTGACGGAGCGAACTCCTACGAGCAGTACTTC
TRBV7-2	TRBD1	few	TRBJ2-5	CASSDSTGETQYF	TGTGCCAGCAGCGACTCGACAGGGGAGACCCAGTACTTC
TRBV9	TRBD1	once	TRBJ1-6	CASSPHRGANSPLHF	TGTGCCAGCAGCCCCCACAGGGGTGCTAATTCACCCCTCCACTTT
TRBV20-1	.	.	TRBJ1-1	CSARDLRDTEAFF	TGCAGTGCTAGAGACCTGAGAGACACTGAAGCTTTCTTT
TRBV24-1	TRBD2	.	TRBJ2-7	CATSDTHGLASYEQYF	TGTGCCACCAGTGATACCCATGGACTAGCGTCATACGAGCAGTACTTC
TRBV5-1	.	.	TRBJ2-3	CASSLVGNTDTQYF	TGTGCCAGCAGCTTAGTCGGAAATACAGATACGCAGTATTTT
TRBV7-9	.	.	TRBJ2-7	CASSPQDGSWEQYF	TGTGCCAGCAGCCCCCAGGACGGGAGTTGGGAGCAGTACTTC
TRBV20-1	TRBD2	.	TRBJ2-5	CSARDAGLADKRATQYF	TGCAGTGCCAGAGATGCGGGACTAGCGGATAAGAGAGCGACCCAGTACTTC
TRBV20-1	.	once	TRBJ2-7	CSANDHSCEQYF	TGCAGTGCTAACGACCACTCCTGCGAGCAGTACTTC
TRBV27	TRBD1	few	TRBJ1-2	CASSYGPGQGAHGYTF	TGTGCCAGCAGTTATGGCCCCGGACAGGGGGCTCATGGCTACACCTTC
TRBV7-2	TRBD1	.	TRBJ2-2	CASSARQGGANTGELFF	TGTGCCAGCAGTGCGCGACAGGGGGGTGCGAACACCGGGGAGCTGTTTTTT
TRBV11-2	.	many	TRBJ1-1	CASSLWKGRTLNTEAFF	TGTGCCAGCAGCTTATGGAAGGGACGGACCTTGAACACTGAAGCTTTCTTT
TRBV19	.	many	TRBJ1-3	CASSMRGTGNTIYF	TGTGCCAGTAGTATGAGGGGAACAGGAAACACCATATATTTT
TRBV20-1	TRBD1	.	TRBJ2-7	CSARAAGGGDEQYF	TGCAGTGCTAGAGCTGCAGGGGGCGGCGACGAGCAGTACTTC
TRBV20-1	.	.	TRBJ2-3	CSYARLPTDTQYF	TGCAGTTACGCCAGACTCCCCACAGATACGCAGTATTTT
TRBV24-1	.	.	TRBJ2-1	CATSDFETGVNNEQFF	TGTGCCACCAGTGATTTCGAGACAGGAGTAAACAATGAGCAGTTCTTC
TRBV20-1	.	once	TRBJ2-3	CSAKPHWDTQYF	TGCAGTGCTAAACCTCACTGGGATACGCAGTATTTT
TRBV6-4	.	.	TRBJ2-3	CASSDGGDTQYF	TGTGCCAGCAGTGACGGGGGGGATACGCAGTATTTT
TRBV29-1	.	few	TRBJ2-1	CSVVEAVHTKQFF	TGCAGCGTTGTAGAGGCGGTGCATACGAAGCAGTTCTTC
TRBV12-3/TRBV12-4	.	.	TRBJ1-2	CARSLEQSYGYTF	TGTGCCCGCAGTTTAGAACAGTCCTATGGCTACACCTTC
TRBV5-8	.	many	TRBJ1-1	CASSLGLSEAFF	TGTGCCAGCAGCTTGGGCTTATCCGAAGCTTTCTTT
TRBV6-4	.	.	TRBJ2-3	CASSVAGGRDTQYF	TGTGCCAGCAGTGTTGCGGGTGGGAGAGATACGCAGTATTTT
TRBV20-1	.	.	TRBJ2-3	CSAREAGLASTDTQYF	TGCAGTGCTAGAGAGGCGGGATTAGCTAGCACAGATACGCAGTATTTT
TRBV20-1	.	few	TRBJ1-1	CSATWERNTEAFF	TGCAGTGCGACCTGGGAAAGGAACACTGAAGCTTTCTTT
TRBV7-3	.	many	TRBJ2-1	CASSLSPSSYNEQFF	TGTGCCAGCAGCTTATCGCCGAGCTCCTACAATGAGCAGTTCTTC
TRBV2	.	.	TRBJ1-6	CASSRQDNNSPLHF	TGTGCCAGCAGCAGACAGGATAATAATTCACCCCTCCACTTT
TRBV20-1	.	.	TRBJ2-1	CSWAGADNEQFF	TGCAGTTGGGCGGGGGCAGACAATGAGCAGTTCTTC
TRBV14	.	many	TRBJ2-1	CASSGREYNEQFF	TGTGCCAGCAGTGGCCGGGAGTACAATGAGCAGTTCTTC
TRBV25-1	.	.	TRBJ2-3	CASSFPPADTQYF	TGTGCCAGCAGTTTCCCCCCTGCAGATACGCAGTATTTT
TRBV7-9	TRBD1	few	TRBJ2-7	CASSSVGTANYEQYF	TGTGCCAGCAGCTCCGTCGGGACAGCGAACTACGAGCAGTACTTC
TRBV2	TRBD1	.	TRBJ2-1	CASSDWTGGRNEQFF	TGTGCCAGCAGTGATTGGACAGGGGGTAGGAATGAGCAGTTCTTC
TRBV25-1	.	many	TRBJ1-6	CASSEITGRALHF	TGTGCCAGCAGTGAAATAACTGGACGGGCCCTCCACTTT
TRBV10-2	.	once	TRBJ1-2	CASSPGGQSNYGYTF	TGCGCCAGCAGCCCCGGTGGACAGTCCAACTATGGCTACACCTTC